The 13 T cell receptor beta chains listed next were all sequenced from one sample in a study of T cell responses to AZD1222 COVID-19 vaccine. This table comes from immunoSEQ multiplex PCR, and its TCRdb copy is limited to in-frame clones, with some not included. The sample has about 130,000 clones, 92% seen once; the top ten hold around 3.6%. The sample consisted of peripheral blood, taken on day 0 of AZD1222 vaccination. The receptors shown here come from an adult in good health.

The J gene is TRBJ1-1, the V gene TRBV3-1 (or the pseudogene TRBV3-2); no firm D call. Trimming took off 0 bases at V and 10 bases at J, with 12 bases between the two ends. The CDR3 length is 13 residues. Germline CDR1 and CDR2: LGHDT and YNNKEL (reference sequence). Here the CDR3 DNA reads TGTGCCAGCAGCCAAGATCAAGAGGGAGGAGCTTTCTTT. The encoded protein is CASSQDQEGGAFF.

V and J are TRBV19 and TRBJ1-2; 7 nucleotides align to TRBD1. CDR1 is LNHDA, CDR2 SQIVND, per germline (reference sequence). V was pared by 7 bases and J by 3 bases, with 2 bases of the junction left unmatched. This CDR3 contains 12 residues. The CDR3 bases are TGTGCCAGTAATACAGGGGACTATGGCTACACCTTC. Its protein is CASNTGDYGYTF.

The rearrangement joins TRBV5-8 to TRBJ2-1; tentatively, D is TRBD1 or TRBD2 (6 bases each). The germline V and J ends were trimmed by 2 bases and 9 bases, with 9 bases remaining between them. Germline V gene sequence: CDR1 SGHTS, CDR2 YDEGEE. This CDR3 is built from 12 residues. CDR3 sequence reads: CASSFRGAEQFF. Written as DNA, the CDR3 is TGTGCCAGCAGCTTTAGGGGGGCTGAGCAGTTCTTC.

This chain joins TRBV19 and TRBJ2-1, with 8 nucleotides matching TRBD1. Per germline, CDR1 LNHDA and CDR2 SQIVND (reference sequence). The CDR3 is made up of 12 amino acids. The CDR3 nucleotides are TGTGCAGTATGGACAGGGAATAATGAGCAGTTCTTC. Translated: CAVWTGNNEQFF.

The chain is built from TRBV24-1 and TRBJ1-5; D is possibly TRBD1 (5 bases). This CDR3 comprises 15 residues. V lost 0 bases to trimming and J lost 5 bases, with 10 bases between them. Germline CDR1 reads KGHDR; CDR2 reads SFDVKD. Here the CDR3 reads CATSDLRGGDQPQHF. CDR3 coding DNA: TGTGCCACCAGTGATTTGCGGGGGGGAGATCAGCCCCAGCATTTT.

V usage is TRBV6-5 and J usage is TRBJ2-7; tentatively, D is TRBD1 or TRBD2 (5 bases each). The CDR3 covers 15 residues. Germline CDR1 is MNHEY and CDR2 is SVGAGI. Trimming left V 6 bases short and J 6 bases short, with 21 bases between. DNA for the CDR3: TGTGCCAGCAGCCGGGGCCGGGTGGCCCCCACCGAGCAGTACTTC. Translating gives CASSRGRVAPTEQYF.

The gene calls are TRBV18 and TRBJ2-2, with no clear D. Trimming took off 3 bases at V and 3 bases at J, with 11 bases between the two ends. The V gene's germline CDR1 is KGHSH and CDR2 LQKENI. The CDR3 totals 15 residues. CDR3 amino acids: CASSPRPGDTGELFF. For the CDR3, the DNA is TGTGCCAGCTCACCCCGCCCCGGAGACACCGGGGAGCTGTTTTTT.

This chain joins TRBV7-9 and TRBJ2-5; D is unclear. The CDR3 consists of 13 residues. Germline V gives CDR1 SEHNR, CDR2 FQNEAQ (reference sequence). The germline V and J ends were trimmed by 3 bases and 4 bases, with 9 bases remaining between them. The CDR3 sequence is CASSFRQIETQYF. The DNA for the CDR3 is TGTGCCAGCAGCTTCCGTCAAATAGAGACCCAGTACTTC.

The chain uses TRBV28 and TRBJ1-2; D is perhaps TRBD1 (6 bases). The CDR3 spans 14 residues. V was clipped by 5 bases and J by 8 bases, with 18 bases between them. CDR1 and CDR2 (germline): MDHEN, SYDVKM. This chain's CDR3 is CASSRPPGQEGYTF. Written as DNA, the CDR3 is TGTGCCAGCAGTCGCCCACCGGGACAAGAAGGCTACACCTTC.

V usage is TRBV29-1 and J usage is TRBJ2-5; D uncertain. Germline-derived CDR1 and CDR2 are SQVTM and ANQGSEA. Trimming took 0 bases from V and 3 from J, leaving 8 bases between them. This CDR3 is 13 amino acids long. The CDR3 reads CSVEEGLEETQYF. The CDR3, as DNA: TGCAGCGTTGAAGAAGGCTTAGAAGAGACCCAGTACTTC.

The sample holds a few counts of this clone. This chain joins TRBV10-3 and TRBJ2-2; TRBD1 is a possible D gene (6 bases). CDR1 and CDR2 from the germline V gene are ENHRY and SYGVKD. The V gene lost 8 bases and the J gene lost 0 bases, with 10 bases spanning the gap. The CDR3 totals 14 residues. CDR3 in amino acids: CAISTGTNTGELFF. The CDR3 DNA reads TGTGCCATCTCGACAGGCACGAACACCGGGGAGCTGTTTTTT.

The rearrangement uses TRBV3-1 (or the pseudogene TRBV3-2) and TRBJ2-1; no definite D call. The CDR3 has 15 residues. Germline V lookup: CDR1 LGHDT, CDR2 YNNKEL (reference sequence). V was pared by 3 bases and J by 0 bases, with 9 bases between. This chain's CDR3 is CASSQRGSSYNEQFF. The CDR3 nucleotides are TGTGCCAGCAGCCAGAGAGGTAGCTCCTACAATGAGCAGTTCTTC.

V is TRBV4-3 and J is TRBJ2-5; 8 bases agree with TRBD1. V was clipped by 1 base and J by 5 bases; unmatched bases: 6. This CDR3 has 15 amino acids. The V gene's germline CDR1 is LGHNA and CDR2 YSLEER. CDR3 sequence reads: CASSQGTGNRETQYF. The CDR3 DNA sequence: TGCGCCAGCAGCCAAGGGACAGGGAACAGGGAGACCCAGTACTTC.